The clone carrying this TCR beta chain was recorded once. Antigen specificity is unknown. Germline V gives CDR1 SGHNT, CDR2 YYREEE (reference sequence). This CDR3 comprises 14 residues. V shed 2 bases and J shed 3 bases, with 8 bases lying between them. The repertoire was sequenced with immunoSEQ multiplex PCR; TCRdb's copy has only in-frame clones and lacks some. The sample includes under 250,000 clones, less than 85% of them seen just once. These donors were members of the roughly 120-subject validation cohort, a group separate from the approximately 670-subject first cohort. These data come from a study of cytomegalovirus exposure and HLA in healthy donors. The study's findings and limits: It was 150 or so TCR beta chains that were listed as cytomegalovirus-associated.

The specimen sequenced was PBMCs. The chain links TRBV5-4 to TRBJ2-2; the D gene is possibly TRBD1 (6 bases). This TCR was recovered from a woman between 18 and 29 years old in good health and CMV-seronegative. The CDR3 coding sequence is TGTGCCAGCAGCTTTGGACAGTACACCGGGGAGCTGTTTTTT. Translating it yields CASSFGQYTGELFF.